This T cell receptor beta chain was captured by sequencing in a study of cytomegalovirus exposure and HLA in healthy donors. Study-wide results and limits: Reportedly, diagnosis of cytomegalovirus status by the classifier showed high specificity and sensitivity.

The ends lost 3 bases at V and 4 bases at J; junction bases unmatched: 3. The CDR3 sequence is 15 residues long. Germline V gene data show CDR1 as MGHDK and CDR2 as SYGVNS. A multiplex PCR was run with 60 Vbeta primers and 13 Jbeta primers. Libraries were prepared by immunoSEQ multiplex PCR; TCRdb keeps only in-frame clonotypes and omits some of them. The table records approximately 97,000 clones, around 80% of them present only once. With respect to this clone: Its antigen is unknown.

The sequence came from a man in his forties in good health and CMV-seropositive. The chain is built from TRBV25-1 and TRBJ2-3; 11 bases map to TRBD2. The sample taken for sequencing was PBMCs. The DNA for the CDR3 is TGTGCCAGCAGTGACCTAGCGGGGGGCGCAGATACGCAGTATTTT. It yields the protein CASSDLAGGADTQYF.